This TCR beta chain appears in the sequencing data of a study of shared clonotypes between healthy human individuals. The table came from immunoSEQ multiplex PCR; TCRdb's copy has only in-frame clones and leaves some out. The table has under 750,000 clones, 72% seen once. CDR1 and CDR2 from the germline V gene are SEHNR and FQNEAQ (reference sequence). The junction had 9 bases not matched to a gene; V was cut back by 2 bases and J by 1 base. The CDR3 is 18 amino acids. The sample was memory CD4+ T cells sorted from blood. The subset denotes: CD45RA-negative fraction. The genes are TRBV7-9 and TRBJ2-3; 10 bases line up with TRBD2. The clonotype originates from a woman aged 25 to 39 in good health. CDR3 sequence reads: CASSLLAGDDLRTDTQYF. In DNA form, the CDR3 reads TGTGCCAGCAGCTTACTAGCGGGGGACGACCTTCGCACAGATACGCAGTATTTT.